These T cell receptor beta chains were read from a single sample in a study of cytomegalovirus exposure and HLA in healthy donors. Here immunoSEQ multiplex PCR was the method, and the copy in TCRdb shows in-frame clones only, minus some. The table lists some 150,000 clones, 80% of them singletons, with approximately 8.7% in the top ten. The sample was PBMCs. The receptors were sampled from a man between 18 and 29 years old in good health and CMV-seropositive. CDR3s include the opening cysteine and the closing phenylalanine or tryptophan. The D gene is left open where the match is weak. Size is stated for part of the rows, as once, few or many counts, or as a class when the clone is expanded.

CDR3aa,CDR3nt,abundance,len,v_gene,j_gene,d_gene
CASSLPGGRNEQFF,TGCGCCAGCAGCTTGCCGGGGGGGCGGAATGAGCAGTTCTTC,.,14,TRBV5-1,TRBJ2-1,TRBD2
CASSKERITGATNTEAFF,TGCGCCAGCAGCAAGGAAAGAATAACAGGGGCCACCAACACTGAAGCTTTCTTT,.,18,TRBV5-1,TRBJ1-1,TRBD1
CASSLYSSGSIYEQYF,TGTGCCAGCAGTTTATATTCTAGCGGGAGCATCTACGAGCAGTACTTC,.,16,TRBV27,TRBJ2-7,TRBD2
CASSYRDRGYGNTIYF,TGTGCCAGCAGCTACCGGGACAGGGGGTATGGAAACACCATATATTTT,.,16,TRBV5-8,TRBJ1-3,TRBD1
CAWAPGRGFFRNQPQHF,TGTGCCTGGGCCCCCGGGCGGGGGTTTTTTCGCAATCAGCCCCAGCATTTT,.,17,TRBV30,TRBJ1-5,.
CASSVGAGRSYNEQFF,TGTGCCAGCAGCGTAGGAGCGGGGCGCTCCTACAATGAGCAGTTCTTC,few,16,TRBV9,TRBJ2-1,TRBD2
CASKWRDTNTGELFF,TGTGCCAGCAAATGGAGAGATACGAACACCGGGGAGCTGTTTTTT,once,15,TRBV2,TRBJ2-2,.
CASSTSQKGNSEEQYF,TGTGCCAGCAGTACCTCTCAGAAGGGGAACTCGGAGGAGCAGTACTTC,.,16,TRBV7-9,TRBJ2-7,.
CASSPGLDNEQFF,TGCGCCAGCAGCCCAGGGCTTGACAATGAGCAGTTCTTC,.,13,TRBV5-1,TRBJ2-1,.
CASNQGQGRSHEQYF,TGTGCCAGTAACCAAGGACAGGGCCGATCCCACGAGCAGTATTTC,.,15,TRBV19,TRBJ2-7,TRBD1
CASGSPLLRQGASGSNQPQHF,TGTGCTAGTGGTTCCCCCCTATTGAGACAGGGGGCGTCAGGTAGCAATCAGCCCCAGCATTTT,.,21,TRBV12-5,TRBJ1-5,TRBD1
CATSSTWDRGLFYHNEQFF,TGTGCCACCAGCAGTACCTGGGACAGGGGATTATTTTATCACAATGAGCAGTTCTTC,.,19,TRBV15,TRBJ2-1,TRBD1
CASSLALSGRYNEQFF,TGTGCCAGCAGCTTAGCGCTGAGCGGGCGCTACAATGAGCAGTTCTTC,.,16,TRBV7-2,TRBJ2-1,.
CASSRGTDLNYGYTF,TGCGCCAGCAGCCGGGGGACGGACCTTAACTATGGCTACACCTTC,.,15,TRBV5-1,TRBJ1-2,.
CASSSPGQGAGGANVLTF,TGCGCCAGCAGCTCTCCGGGACAGGGGGCGGGTGGGGCCAACGTCCTGACTTTC,.,18,TRBV5-1,TRBJ2-6,TRBD1
CAIMSSGGASTEAFF,TGTGCCATCATGAGTAGCGGGGGCGCGTCGACTGAAGCTTTCTTT,.,15,TRBV10-3,TRBJ1-1,.
CASSAALQGVYGYTF,TGTGCCAGCAGCGCGGCCTTACAGGGGGTCTATGGCTACACCTTC,.,15,TRBV5-4,TRBJ1-2,TRBD1
CASSTPGGLKSYNEQFF,TGTGCCAGCAGCACCCCCGGTGGTTTAAAGTCCTACAATGAGCAGTTCTTC,.,17,TRBV5-6,TRBJ2-1,.
CASSEGRQNGQPQHF,TGTGCCAGCAGTGAAGGGCGGCAGAACGGCCAGCCCCAGCATTTT,.,15,TRBV6-1,TRBJ1-5,.
CASTTNPTQPQHF,TGTGCCAGCACCACCAACCCTACCCAGCCCCAGCATTTT,once,13,TRBV28,TRBJ1-5,.
CAISESDYSNQPQHF,TGTGCCATCAGTGAGTCCGACTATAGCAATCAGCCCCAGCATTTT,.,15,TRBV10-3,TRBJ1-5,.
CSGATNTGELFF,TGCAGCGGGGCTACGAACACCGGGGAGCTGTTTTTT,.,12,TRBV29-1,TRBJ2-2,.
CASSIFGEANYGYTF,.,.,15,TRBV19,TRBJ1-2,.
CASRAGPTSGEQYF,TGTGCCAGTAGGGCGGGACCGACCTCGGGCGAGCAGTACTTC,.,14,TRBV19,TRBJ2-7,.
CASSPGDKEKLFF,TGCGCCAGCAGCCCAGGCGACAAGGAAAAACTGTTTTTT,.,13,TRBV5-1,TRBJ1-4,.
CASSLETSGSYEQYF,TGCGCCAGCAGCTTGGAGACTAGCGGGAGCTACGAGCAGTACTTC,.,15,TRBV5-1,TRBJ2-7,TRBD2
CASSLGRVGDTEAFF,TGTGCCAGCAGCTTGGGCAGGGTTGGGGACACTGAAGCTTTCTTT,once,15,TRBV5-5,TRBJ1-1,.
CASSQDGGVGHQPQHF,TGCGCCAGCAGCCAAGATGGGGGGGTTGGGCATCAGCCCCAGCATTTT,.,16,TRBV4-1,TRBJ1-5,.
CASSLRQGWAGELFF,TGCGCCAGCAGCCTAAGACAGGGCTGGGCCGGGGAGCTGTTTTTT,.,15,TRBV4-1,TRBJ2-2,TRBD1
CASNTGQAYNQPQHF,TGTGCCAGCAACACGGGACAGGCGTATAATCAGCCCCAGCATTTT,once,15,TRBV6-1,TRBJ1-5,TRBD1
CASSGQGIVSQPQHF,TGTGCCAGCAGTGGACAGGGCATAGTCAGCCAGCCCCAGCATTTT,.,15,TRBV2,TRBJ1-5,TRBD1
CASNPPGVDEQFF,TGCGCCAGCAATCCCCCCGGGGTAGATGAGCAGTTCTTC,.,13,TRBV10-1,TRBJ2-1,.
CAWSAPGQPQHF,TGTGCCTGGAGTGCCCCCGGTCAGCCCCAGCATTTT,.,12,TRBV30,TRBJ1-5,.
CASTTDRESNQPQHF,TGTGCCAGCACTACGGACAGGGAAAGCAATCAGCCCCAGCATTTT,.,15,TRBV6-1,TRBJ1-5,TRBD1
CASSLPSSYEQYF,TGTGCCAGCAGCCTTCCGTCGTCCTACGAGCAGTACTTC,once,13,TRBV4-2,TRBJ2-7,.